This T cell receptor beta chain stems from a study of blood T cell repertoires in COVID-19. Overall study context: The analysed material was cDNA or gDNA that came from T cells, B-cell-depleted T cells, or PBMCs.

Repertoires were generated with immunoSEQ multiplex PCR, while TCRdb's copy carries only in-frame clones and drops some. The sample comprises 160,000 or so clones, 81% of which are singletons, and approximately 9.9% rests with the top ten. Deletions cut 2 bases from V and 2 bases from J, with 10 bases between. The length of the CDR3 is 16 residues. Germline lookup yields CDR1 MNHNS and CDR2 SASEGT. The specimen sequenced was peripheral blood. The chain uses TRBV6-1 and TRBJ2-6, with a weak D call TRBD2 (6 bases). The source is a man aged 55-75 years with active or convalescent COVID-19. The CDR3 region has the DNA TGTGCCAGCAGTGAACCCTCGGGAGCTGGGGCCAACGTCCTGACTTTC. Translating it yields CASSEPSGAGANVLTF.